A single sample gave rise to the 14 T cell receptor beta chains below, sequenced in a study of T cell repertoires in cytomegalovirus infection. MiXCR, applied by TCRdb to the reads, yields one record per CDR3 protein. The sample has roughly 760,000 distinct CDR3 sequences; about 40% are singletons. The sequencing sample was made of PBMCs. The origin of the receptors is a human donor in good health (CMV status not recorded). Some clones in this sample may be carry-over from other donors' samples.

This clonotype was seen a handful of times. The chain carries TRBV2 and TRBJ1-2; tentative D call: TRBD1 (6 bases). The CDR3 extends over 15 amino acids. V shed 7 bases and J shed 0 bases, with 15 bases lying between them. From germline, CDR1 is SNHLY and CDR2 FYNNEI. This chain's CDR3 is CASNSDRRSNYGYTF. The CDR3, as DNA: TGTGCCAGCAATTCAGACAGGCGCTCTAACTATGGCTACACCTTC.

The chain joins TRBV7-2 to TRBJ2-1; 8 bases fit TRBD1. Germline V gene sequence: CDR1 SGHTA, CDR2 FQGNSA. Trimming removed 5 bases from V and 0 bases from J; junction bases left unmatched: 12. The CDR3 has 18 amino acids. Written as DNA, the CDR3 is TGTGCCAGCAGCCCTGGACAGGGAAGGGGAGTCTCCTACAATGAGCAGTTCTTC. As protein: CASSPGQGRGVSYNEQFF.

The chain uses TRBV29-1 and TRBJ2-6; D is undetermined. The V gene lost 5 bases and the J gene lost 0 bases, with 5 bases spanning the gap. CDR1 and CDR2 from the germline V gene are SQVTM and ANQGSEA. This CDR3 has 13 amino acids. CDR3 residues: CSVYNSGANVLTF. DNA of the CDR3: TGCAGCGTTTACAACTCTGGGGCCAACGTCCTGACTTTC.

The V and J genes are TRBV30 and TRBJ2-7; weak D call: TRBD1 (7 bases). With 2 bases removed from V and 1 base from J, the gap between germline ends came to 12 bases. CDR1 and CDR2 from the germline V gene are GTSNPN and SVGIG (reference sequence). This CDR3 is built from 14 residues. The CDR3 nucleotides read TGTGCCTGGAGTCAGGGGGGTTCATCCTACGAGCAGTACTTC. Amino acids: CAWSQGGSSYEQYF.

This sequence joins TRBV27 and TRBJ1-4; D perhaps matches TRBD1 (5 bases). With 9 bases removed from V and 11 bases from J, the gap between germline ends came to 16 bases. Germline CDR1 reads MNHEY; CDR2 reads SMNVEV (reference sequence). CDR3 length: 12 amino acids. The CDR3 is CARTGQGGKLFF. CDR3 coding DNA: TGTGCCAGAACGGGTCAGGGAGGGAAACTGTTTTTT.

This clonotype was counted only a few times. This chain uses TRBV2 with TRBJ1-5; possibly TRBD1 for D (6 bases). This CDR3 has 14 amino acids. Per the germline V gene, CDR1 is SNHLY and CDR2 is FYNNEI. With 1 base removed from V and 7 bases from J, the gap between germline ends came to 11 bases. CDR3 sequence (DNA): TGTGCCAGCAGTGAAGGGGACATACCCCAGCCCCAGCATTTT. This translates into CASSEGDIPQPQHF.

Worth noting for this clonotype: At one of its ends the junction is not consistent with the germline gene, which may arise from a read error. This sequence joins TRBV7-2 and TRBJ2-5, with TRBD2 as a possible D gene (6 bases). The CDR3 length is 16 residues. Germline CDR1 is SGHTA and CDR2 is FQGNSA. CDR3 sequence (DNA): TGTGCCAGCAGCCTAGGGCTTGGAGGGTTAGGCGAGACCCAGTCCTTC. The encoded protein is CASSLGLGGLGETQSF.

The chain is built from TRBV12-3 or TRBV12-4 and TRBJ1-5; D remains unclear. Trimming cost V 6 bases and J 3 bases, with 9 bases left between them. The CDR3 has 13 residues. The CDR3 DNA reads TGTGCCAGCAGCCTAGACAACAATCAGCCCCAGCATTTT. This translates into CASSLDNNQPQHF.

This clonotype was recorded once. CDR3 sequence reads: CASSFGHQPQHF. In DNA, the CDR3 is TGTGCCAGCAGTTTCGGTCATCAGCCCCAGCATTTT. The chain links TRBV28 to TRBJ1-5; D gene unclear. Between the trimmed V and J ends, which lost 3 bases and 5 bases, there was a span of 5 bases. Per the germline V gene, CDR1 is MDHEN and CDR2 is SYDVKM. The CDR3 is 12 amino acids.

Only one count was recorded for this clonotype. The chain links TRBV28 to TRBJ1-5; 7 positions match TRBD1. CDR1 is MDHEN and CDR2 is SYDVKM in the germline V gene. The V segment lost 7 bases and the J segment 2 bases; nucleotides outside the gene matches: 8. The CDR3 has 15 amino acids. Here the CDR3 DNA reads TGTGCCAGCAACCAAGGGGGCATTGGCAATCAGCCCCAGCATTTT. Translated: CASNQGGIGNQPQHF.

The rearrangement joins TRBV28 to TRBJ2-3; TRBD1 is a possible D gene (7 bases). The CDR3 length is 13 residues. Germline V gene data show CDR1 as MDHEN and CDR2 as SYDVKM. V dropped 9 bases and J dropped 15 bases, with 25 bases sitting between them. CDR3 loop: CARSQGGADTNYF. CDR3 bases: TGTGCCAGAAGTCAGGGGGGCGCAGATACGAATTATTTT.

The CDR3 DNA follows: TGTGCCAGCAGCCCCTATGGGGGACAGGGGACAGATACGCAGTATTTT. It yields the protein CASSPYGGQGTDTQYF. V usage is TRBV7-9 and J usage is TRBJ2-3, with 10 nucleotides matching TRBD1. This CDR3 spans 16 amino acids. V trimming: 5 bases; J trimming: 3 bases; junction bases outside the gene matches: 8. Germline CDR1 SEHNR, CDR2 FQNEAQ (reference sequence).

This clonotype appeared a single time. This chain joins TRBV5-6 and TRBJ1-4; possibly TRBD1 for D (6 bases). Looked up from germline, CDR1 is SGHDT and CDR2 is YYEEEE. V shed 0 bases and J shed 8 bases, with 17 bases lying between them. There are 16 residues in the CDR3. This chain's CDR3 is CASSLDRTGKEEKLFF. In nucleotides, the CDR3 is TGTGCCAGCAGCTTGGACCGAACAGGGAAGGAGGAAAAACTGTTTTTT.

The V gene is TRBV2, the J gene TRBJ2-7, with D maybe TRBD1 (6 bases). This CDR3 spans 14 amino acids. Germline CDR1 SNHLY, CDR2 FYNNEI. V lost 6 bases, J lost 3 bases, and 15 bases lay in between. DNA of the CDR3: TGTGCCAGCAGCCCAAGGGACAACGGCTACGAGCAGTACTTC. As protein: CASSPRDNGYEQYF.